This T cell receptor beta chain emerged from a study of T cell repertoires in cytomegalovirus infection. Looking at the study overall: CMV infection and matching HLA type were both indicated by public TCR beta signatures. Study-wide findings and caveats: CMV carriers having the relevant HLA were flagged by cumulative public TCR beta family frequency. Within the response measured ex vivo, HLA-C-restricted CMV-specific TCR beta clonotypes were dominant.

V lost 0 bases to trimming and J lost 0 bases, with 6 bases between them. The V gene's germline CDR1 is MGHRA and CDR2 YSYEKL. CDR3 length: 14 amino acids. As to this clonotype: The antigen remains undetermined.

TCRdb redid the calling of the reads with MiXCR, one entry per CDR3 protein. The sample shows roughly 230,000 distinct CDR3 sequences, over 20% of them seen only once. Sequencing was carried out using CD8+ T cells from PBMCs. V is TRBV4-1 and J is TRBJ2-7, with D unresolved. The TCR comes from a human donor in good health (CMV status not recorded). Some clones in this sample may be carry-over from other donors' samples. CDR3 bases: TGCGCCAGCAGCCAAGATAAAGGCTCCTACGAGCAGTACTTC. Amino acids: CASSQDKGSYEQYF.